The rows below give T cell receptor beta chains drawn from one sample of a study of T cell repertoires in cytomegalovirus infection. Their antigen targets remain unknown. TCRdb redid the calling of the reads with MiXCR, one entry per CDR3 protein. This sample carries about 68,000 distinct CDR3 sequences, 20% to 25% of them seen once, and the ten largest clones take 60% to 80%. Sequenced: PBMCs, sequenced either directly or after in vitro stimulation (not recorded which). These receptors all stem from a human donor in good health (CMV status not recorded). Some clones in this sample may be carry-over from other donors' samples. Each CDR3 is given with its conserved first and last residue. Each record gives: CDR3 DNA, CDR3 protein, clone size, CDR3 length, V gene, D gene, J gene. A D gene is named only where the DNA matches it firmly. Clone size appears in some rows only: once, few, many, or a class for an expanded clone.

TGTGCCAGCAGCCCACTGGACAAGGCGGACGGGGAGCTGTTTTTT	CASSPLDKADGELFF	NA	15	TRBV14	NA	TRBJ2-2
TGTGCCAGCAGTCCTCAGGATTCCCTTTGGGGAGAGACCCAGTACTTC	CASSPQDSLWGETQYF	NA	16	TRBV6-2/TRBV6-3	NA	TRBJ2-5
TGCGCCAGCAGACGTGGACTAGCGGGGGGACAAGAGACCCAGTACTTC	CASRRGLAGGQETQYF	NA	16	TRBV5-1	TRBD2	TRBJ2-5
TGTGCCAGCAGTTTAGCGGAGGCTTATGGCTACACCTTC	CASSLAEAYGYTF	many	13	TRBV12-3/TRBV12-4	NA	TRBJ1-2
TGTGCCAGCAGTGCTAACGGCGCCCCGGGGATTGAGCAGTTCTTC	CASSANGAPGIEQFF	few	15	TRBV28	NA	TRBJ2-1
TGTGCCAGCAGCTTGCAACTAGCAAGACAAGAGACCCAGTACTTC	CASSLQLARQETQYF	NA	15	TRBV11-2	NA	TRBJ2-5
TGTGCCGTCGGGAAGCCATCCCTATCAGCCCAGCATTTT	CAVGKPSLSAQHF	NA	13	TRBV12-3/TRBV12-4	NA	TRBJ1-5
TGTGCCAGCAGCTTAGCGACGGGACTAGCGGGAGACGAGCAGTACTTC	CASSLATGLAGDEQYF	many	16	TRBV7-2	TRBD2	TRBJ2-7
TGTGCCAGCAGCTTAGAGTCCTACACTGAAGCTTTCTTT	CASSLESYTEAFF	NA	13	TRBV7-8	NA	TRBJ1-1
TGTGCCAGCAGCGCTATGGGACAGAACACTGAAGCTTTCTTT	CASSAMGQNTEAFF	few	14	TRBV7-3	NA	TRBJ1-1
TGTGCCAGCAGTGAAGTTATCGGGGTTAACTATGGCTACACCTTC	CASSEVIGVNYGYTF	few	15	TRBV2	NA	TRBJ1-2
TGTGCCAGCAGTTACTCGTCCGCAGGGAACACTGAAGCTTTCTTT	CASSYSSAGNTEAFF	few	15	TRBV6-2/TRBV6-3	NA	TRBJ1-1
TGTGCCTGGAGGCCCGGGACAACTAGCAATCAGCCCCAGCATTTT	CAWRPGTTSNQPQHF	once	15	TRBV30	NA	TRBJ1-5